These T cell receptor beta chains were read from a single sample in a study of Ad26.COV2.S vaccination and SARS-CoV-2 variants. TCRdb keeps only in-frame clones here, not all; method: immunoSEQ multiplex PCR. The repertoire holds about 440,000 clones, with less than 95% as singletons. The input for sequencing was peripheral blood, taken in a trial of Ad26.COV2.S vaccine versus placebo. Receptor source: a person aged 18-60 years who received the Ad26.COV2.S COVID-19 vaccine or a placebo. CDR3s include the opening cysteine and the closing phenylalanine or tryptophan. The order of the fields is clone size, J gene, D gene, V gene, CDR3 protein, CDR3 DNA. A D gene is named only where the DNA matches it firmly. Part of the rows lack a size; the others show once, few, many or a class for expanded clones.

-	TRBJ1-1	-	TRBV5-4	CASSLAGRDTEAFF	TGTGCCAGCAGCTTGGCCGGAAGGGACACTGAAGCTTTCTTT
-	TRBJ2-1	-	TRBV6-5	CASSYYPGQQFF	TGTGCCAGCAGTTACTATCCCGGGCAGCAGTTCTTC
-	TRBJ2-7	TRBD2	TRBV5-6	CASSPLAGVAYEQYF	TGTGCCAGCAGCCCTCTAGCGGGAGTCGCCTACGAGCAGTACTTC
few	TRBJ1-2	TRBD1	TRBV4-1	CASSQGGQGALYGYTF	TGCGCCAGCAGCCAAGGCGGACAGGGGGCATTATATGGCTACACCTTC
-	TRBJ2-7	TRBD2	TRBV5-6	CASSLAIAGRGEQYF	TGTGCCAGCAGCTTGGCTATAGCGGGACGGGGTGAGCAGTACTTC
once	TRBJ2-3	TRBD1	TRBV7-2	CASSLGTGWADTQYF	TGTGCCAGCAGCTTAGGGACAGGGTGGGCAGATACGCAGTATTTT
-	TRBJ2-1	TRBD1	TRBV24-1	CATSDLKGQGLYNEQFF	TGTGCCACCAGTGATTTGAAGGGACAGGGGCTCTACAATGAGCAGTTCTTC
-	TRBJ2-7	-	TRBV14	CASSQRFYEQYF	TGTGCCAGCAGCCAACGCTTCTACGAGCAGTACTTC
once	TRBJ1-2	TRBD1	TRBV6-6	CASSYSDRGVKGYTF	TGTGCCAGCAGTTACTCGGACAGGGGAGTAAAAGGCTACACCTTC
once	TRBJ2-2	TRBD1	TRBV15	CATSRLGQGGSGELFF	TGTGCCACCAGCCGCCTTGGACAGGGGGGGTCCGGGGAGCTGTTTTTT
-	TRBJ2-2	-	TRBV18	CASSPDPPSTGELFF	TGTGCCAGCTCACCGGACCCCCCGAGTACCGGGGAGCTGTTTTTT
-	TRBJ2-1	TRBD2	TRBV7-8	CASSSRAGVGNEQFF	TGTGCCAGCAGCTCCCGAGCGGGAGTGGGTAATGAGCAGTTCTTC
-	TRBJ1-6	-	TRBV30	CAWSGGAYSYNSPLHF	TGTGCCTGGAGTGGCGGCGCCTACTCCTATAATTCACCCCTCCACTTT